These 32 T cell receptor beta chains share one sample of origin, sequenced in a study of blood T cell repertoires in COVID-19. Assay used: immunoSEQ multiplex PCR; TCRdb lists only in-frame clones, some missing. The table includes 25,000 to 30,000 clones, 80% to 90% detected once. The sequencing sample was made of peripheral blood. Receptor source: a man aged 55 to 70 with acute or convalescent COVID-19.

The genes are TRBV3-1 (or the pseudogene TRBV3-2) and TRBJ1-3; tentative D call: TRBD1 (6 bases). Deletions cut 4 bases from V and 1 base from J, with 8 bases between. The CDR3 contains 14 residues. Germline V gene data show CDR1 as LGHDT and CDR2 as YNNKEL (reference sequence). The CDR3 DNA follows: TGTGCCAGCAGCCGAGGGGGTTCTGGAAACACCATATATTTT. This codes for CASSRGGSGNTIYF.

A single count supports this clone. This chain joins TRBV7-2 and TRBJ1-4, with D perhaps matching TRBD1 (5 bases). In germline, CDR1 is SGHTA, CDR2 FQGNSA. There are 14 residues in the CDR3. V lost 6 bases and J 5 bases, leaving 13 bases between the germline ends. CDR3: CASSPDRTNEKLFF. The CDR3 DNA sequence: TGTGCCAGCAGTCCTGACAGAACCAATGAAAAACTGTTTTTT.

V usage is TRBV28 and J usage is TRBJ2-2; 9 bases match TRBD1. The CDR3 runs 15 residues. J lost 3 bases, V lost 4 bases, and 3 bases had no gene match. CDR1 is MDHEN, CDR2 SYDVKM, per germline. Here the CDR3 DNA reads TGTGCCAGCAGTTCGGGACAGGGTGACACCGGGGAGCTGTTTTTT. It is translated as CASSSGQGDTGELFF.

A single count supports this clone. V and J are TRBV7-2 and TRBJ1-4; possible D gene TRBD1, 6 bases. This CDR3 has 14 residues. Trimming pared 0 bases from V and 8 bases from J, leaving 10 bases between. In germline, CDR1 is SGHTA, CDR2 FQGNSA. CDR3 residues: CASSLAGGKEKLFF. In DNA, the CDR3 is TGTGCCAGCAGCTTAGCAGGGGGTAAAGAAAAACTGTTTTTT. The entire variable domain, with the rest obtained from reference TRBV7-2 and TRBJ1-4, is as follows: GAGVSQSPSNKVTEKGKDVELRCDPISGHTALYWYRQSLGQGLEFLIYFQGNSAPDKSGLPSDRFSAERTGGSVSTLTIQRTQQEDSAVYLCASSLAGGKEKLFFGSGTQLSVL.

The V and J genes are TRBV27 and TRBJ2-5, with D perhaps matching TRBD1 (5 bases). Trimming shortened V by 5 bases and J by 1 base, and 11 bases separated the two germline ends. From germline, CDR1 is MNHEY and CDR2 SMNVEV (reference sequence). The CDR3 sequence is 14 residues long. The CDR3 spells CASSPWGRQETQYF. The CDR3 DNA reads TGTGCCAGCAGTCCCTGGGGCCGCCAAGAGACCCAGTACTTC.

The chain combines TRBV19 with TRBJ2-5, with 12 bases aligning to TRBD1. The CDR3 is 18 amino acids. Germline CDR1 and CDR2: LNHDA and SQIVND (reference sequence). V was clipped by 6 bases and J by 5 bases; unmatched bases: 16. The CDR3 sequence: CASSHGPGQGAFKETQYF. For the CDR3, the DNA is TGTGCCAGTAGCCACGGACCGGGACAGGGGGCGTTCAAGGAGACCCAGTACTTC. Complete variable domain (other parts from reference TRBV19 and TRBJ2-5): DGGITQSPKYLFRKEGQNVTLSCEQNLNHDAMYWYRQDPGQGLRLIYYSQIVNDFQKGDIAEGYSVSREKKESFPLTVTSAQKNPTAFYLCASSHGPGQGAFKETQYFGPGTRLLVL.

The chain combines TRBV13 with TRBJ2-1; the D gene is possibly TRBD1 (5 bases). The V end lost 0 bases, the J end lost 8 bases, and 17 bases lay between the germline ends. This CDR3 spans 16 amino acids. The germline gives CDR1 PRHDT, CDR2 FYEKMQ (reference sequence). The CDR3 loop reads CASSLGRAFRGDEQFF. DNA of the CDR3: TGTGCCAGCAGCTTAGGCCGGGCATTTAGGGGTGATGAGCAGTTCTTC. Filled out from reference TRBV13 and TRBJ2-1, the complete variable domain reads AAGVIQSPRHLIKEKRETATLKCYPIPRHDTVYWYQQGPGQDPQFLISFYEKMQSDKGSIPDRFSAQQFSDYHSELNMSSLELGDSALYFCASSLGRAFRGDEQFFGPGTRLTVL.

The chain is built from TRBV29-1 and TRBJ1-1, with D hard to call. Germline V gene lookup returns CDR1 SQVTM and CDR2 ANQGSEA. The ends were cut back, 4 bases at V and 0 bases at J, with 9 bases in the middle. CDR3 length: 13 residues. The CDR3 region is CSVGLGMNTEAFF. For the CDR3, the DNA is TGCAGCGTTGGACTAGGGATGAACACTGAAGCTTTCTTT.

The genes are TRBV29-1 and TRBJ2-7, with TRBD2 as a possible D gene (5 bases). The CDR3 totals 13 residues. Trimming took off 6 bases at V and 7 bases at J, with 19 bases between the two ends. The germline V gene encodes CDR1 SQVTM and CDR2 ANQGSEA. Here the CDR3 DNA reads TGCAGCGTCTTGGACTCTACCCCTTATGAGCAGTACTTC. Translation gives CSVLDSTPYEQYF.

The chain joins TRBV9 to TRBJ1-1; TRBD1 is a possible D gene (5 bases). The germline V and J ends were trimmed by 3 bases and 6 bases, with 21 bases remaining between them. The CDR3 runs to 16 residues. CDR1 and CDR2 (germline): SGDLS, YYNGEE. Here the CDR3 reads CASSGPQELWTPEAFF. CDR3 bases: TGTGCCAGCAGCGGTCCACAGGAGCTTTGGACCCCTGAAGCTTTCTTT. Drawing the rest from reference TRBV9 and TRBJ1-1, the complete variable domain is DSGVTQTPKHLITATGQRVTLRCSPRSGDLSVYWYQQSLDQGLQFLIQYYNGEERAKGNILERFSAQQFPDLHSELNLSSLELGDSALYFCASSGPQELWTPEAFFGQGTRLTVV.

The DNA of the CDR3 is TGTGCCAGCAGTCTGGGACATTTGGGGGGGAATCAGCCCCAGCATTTT. Its protein product is CASSLGHLGGNQPQHF. This sequence joins TRBV28 and TRBJ1-5; D may be TRBD1 (6 bases). Trimming cost V 5 bases and J 4 bases, with 18 bases left between them. Germline CDR1 MDHEN, CDR2 SYDVKM. CDR3 length: 16 residues. Variable domain in full (rest from reference TRBV28 and TRBJ1-5): DVKVTQSSRYLVKRTGEKVFLECVQDMDHENMFWYRQDPGLGLRLIYFSYDVKMKEKGDIPEGYSVSREKKERFSLILESASTNQTSMYLCASSLGHLGGNQPQHFGDGTRLSIL.

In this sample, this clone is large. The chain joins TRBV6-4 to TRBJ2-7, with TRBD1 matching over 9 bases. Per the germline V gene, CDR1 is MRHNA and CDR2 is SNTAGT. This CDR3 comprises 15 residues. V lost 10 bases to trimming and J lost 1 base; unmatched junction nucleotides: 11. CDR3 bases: TGTGCCACCCCGACTCCGGGACAGGGATCCTACGAGCAGTACTTC. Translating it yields CATPTPGQGSYEQYF.

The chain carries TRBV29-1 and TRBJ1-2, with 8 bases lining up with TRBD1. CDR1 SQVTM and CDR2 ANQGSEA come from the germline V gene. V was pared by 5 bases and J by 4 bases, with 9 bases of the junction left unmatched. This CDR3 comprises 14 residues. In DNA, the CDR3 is TGCAGCGTTAATACCGGGACAGGTCGCTATGGCTACACCTTC. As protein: CSVNTGTGRYGYTF.

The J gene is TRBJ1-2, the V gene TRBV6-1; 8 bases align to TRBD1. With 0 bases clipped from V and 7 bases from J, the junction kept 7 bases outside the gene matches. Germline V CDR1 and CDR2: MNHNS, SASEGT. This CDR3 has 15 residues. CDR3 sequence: CASSEADGTGSGYTF. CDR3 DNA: TGTGCCAGCAGTGAAGCGGACGGGACAGGCAGTGGCTACACCTTC.

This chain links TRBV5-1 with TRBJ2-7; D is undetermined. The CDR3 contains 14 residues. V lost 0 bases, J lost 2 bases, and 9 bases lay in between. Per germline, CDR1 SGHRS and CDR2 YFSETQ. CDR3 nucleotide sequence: TGCGCCAGCAGCTTGGACACTACCCCCTACGAGCAGTACTTC. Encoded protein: CASSLDTTPYEQYF. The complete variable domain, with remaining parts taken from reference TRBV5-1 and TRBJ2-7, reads KAGVTQTPRYLIKTRGQQVTLSCSPISGHRSVSWYQQTPGQGLQFLFEYFSETQRNKGNFPGRFSGRQFSNSRSEMNVSTLELGDSALYLCASSLDTTPYEQYFGPGTRLTVT.

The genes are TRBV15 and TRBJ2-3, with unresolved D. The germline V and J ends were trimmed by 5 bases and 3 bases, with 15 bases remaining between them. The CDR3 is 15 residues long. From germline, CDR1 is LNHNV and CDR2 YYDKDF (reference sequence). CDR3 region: CATSGSELKTDTQYF. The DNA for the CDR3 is TGTGCCACCAGCGGCTCGGAGTTGAAAACAGATACGCAGTATTTT.

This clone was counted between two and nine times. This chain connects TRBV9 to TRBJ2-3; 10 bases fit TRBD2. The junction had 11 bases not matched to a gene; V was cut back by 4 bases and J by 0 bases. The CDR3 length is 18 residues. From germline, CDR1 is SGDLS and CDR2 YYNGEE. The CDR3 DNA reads TGTGCCAGCAGCACACGAGGACTAGCGGAGTCTAGCACAGATACGCAGTATTTT. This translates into CASSTRGLAESSTDTQYF.

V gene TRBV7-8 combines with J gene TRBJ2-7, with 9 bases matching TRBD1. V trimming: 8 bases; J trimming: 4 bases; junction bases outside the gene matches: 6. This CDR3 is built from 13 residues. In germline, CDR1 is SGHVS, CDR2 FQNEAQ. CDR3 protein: CASSGTGFYEQYF. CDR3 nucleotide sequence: TGTGCCAGCTCCGGGACAGGGTTTTACGAGCAGTACTTC.

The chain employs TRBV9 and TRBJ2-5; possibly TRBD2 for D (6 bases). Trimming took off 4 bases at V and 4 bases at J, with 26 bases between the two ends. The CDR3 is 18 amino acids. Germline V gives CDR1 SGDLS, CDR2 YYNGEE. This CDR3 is CASSPNGGPPSWGETQYF. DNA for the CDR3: TGTGCCAGCAGCCCAAACGGAGGGCCTCCTTCGTGGGGAGAGACCCAGTACTTC.

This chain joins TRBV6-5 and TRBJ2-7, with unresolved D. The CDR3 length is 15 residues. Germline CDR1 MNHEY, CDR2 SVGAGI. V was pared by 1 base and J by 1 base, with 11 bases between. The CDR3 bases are TGTGCCAGCAGTTACTTGGCTCCTCCATCCTACGAGCAGTACTTC. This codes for CASSYLAPPSYEQYF.

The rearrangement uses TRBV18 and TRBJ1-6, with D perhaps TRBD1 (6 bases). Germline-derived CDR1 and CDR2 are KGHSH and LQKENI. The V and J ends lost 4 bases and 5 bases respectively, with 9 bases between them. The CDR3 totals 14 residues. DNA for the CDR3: TGTGCCAGCTCACGGGACACCGATAATTCACCCCTCCACTTT. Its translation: CASSRDTDNSPLHF.

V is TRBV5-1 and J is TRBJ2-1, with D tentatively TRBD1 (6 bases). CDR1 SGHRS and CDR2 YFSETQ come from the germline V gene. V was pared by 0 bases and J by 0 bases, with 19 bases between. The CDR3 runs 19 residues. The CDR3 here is CASSLGRFTGTSSYNEQFF. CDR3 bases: TGCGCCAGCAGCTTGGGGAGATTTACAGGGACGAGCTCCTACAATGAGCAGTTCTTC.

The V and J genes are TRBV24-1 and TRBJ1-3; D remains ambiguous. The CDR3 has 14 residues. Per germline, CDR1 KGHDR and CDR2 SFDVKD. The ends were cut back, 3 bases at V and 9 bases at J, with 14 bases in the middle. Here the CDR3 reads CATSDPTAGGTIYF. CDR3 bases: TGTGCCACCAGTGATCCGACCGCGGGTGGCACCATATATTTT.

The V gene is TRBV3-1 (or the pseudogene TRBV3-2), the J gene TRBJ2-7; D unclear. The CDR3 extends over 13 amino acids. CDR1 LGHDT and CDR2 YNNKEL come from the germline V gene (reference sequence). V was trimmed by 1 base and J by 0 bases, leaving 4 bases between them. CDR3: CASSQVNSYEQYF. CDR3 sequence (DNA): TGTGCCAGCAGCCAAGTCAACTCCTACGAGCAGTACTTC.

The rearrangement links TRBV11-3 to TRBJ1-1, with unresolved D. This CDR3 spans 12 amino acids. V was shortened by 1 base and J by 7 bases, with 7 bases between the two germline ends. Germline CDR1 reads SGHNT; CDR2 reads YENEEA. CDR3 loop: CASSLGEGEAFF. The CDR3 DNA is TGTGCCAGCAGCTTAGGTGAGGGTGAAGCTTTCTTT.

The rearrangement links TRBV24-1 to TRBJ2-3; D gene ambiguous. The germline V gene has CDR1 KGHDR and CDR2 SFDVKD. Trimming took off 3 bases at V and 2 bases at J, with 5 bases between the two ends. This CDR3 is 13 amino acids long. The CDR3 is CATSDQNTDTQYF. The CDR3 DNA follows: TGTGCCACCAGTGATCAGAACACAGATACGCAGTATTTT.

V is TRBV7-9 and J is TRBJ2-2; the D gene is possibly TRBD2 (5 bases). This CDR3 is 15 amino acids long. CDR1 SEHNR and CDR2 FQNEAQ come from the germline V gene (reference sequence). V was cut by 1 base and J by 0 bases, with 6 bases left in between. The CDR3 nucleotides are TGTGCCAGCAGCTTAGAACTAGCGAACACCGGGGAGCTGTTTTTT. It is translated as CASSLELANTGELFF.

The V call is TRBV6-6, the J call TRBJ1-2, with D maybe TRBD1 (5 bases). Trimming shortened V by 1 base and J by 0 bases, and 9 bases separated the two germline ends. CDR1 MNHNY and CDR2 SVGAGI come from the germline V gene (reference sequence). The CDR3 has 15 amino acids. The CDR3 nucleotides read TGTGCCAGCAGTTACTTGGACACTTCTAACTATGGCTACACCTTC. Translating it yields CASSYLDTSNYGYTF.

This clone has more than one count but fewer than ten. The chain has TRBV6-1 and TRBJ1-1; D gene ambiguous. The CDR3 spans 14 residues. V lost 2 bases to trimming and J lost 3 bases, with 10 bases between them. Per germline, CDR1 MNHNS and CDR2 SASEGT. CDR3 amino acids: CASSESAGYTEAFF. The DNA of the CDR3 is TGTGCCAGCAGTGAAAGCGCCGGATACACTGAAGCTTTCTTT.

CDR3 coding DNA: TGCGCCAGCAGCTTGGGACGGGAAGAGACCCAGTACTTC. Residues: CASSLGREETQYF. The V call is TRBV5-1, the J call TRBJ2-5; D remains unclear. V lost 0 bases to trimming and J lost 3 bases, with 6 bases between them. This CDR3 has 13 residues. Germline V gene lookup returns CDR1 SGHRS and CDR2 YFSETQ.

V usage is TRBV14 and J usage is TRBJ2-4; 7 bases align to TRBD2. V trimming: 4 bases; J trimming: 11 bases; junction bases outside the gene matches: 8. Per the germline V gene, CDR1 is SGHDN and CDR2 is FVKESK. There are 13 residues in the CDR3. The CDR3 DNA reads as TGTGCCAGCAGCCGGGACTACAAAAGCGTTCAGTACTTC. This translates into CASSRDYKSVQYF.

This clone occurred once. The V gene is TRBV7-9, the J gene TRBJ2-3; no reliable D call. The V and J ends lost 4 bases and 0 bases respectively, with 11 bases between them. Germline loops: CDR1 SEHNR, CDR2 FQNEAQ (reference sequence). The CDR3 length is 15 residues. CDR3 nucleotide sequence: TGTGCCAGCAGCTCCCCAGAACGTAGCACAGATACGCAGTATTTT. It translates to CASSSPERSTDTQYF.